This is a list of T cell receptor beta chains from one sample in a study of shared clonotypes between healthy human individuals. Method: immunoSEQ multiplex PCR; TCRdb's copy keeps in-frame clones and lacks some. The sample has about 600,000 clones; 95% to 98% are singletons. Sequencing used naive CD8+ T cells sorted from blood. These receptors came from a young man in good health. Both conserved end residues are part of each CDR3. D genes are given only for firm matches. Size is omitted from some rows. Given values are once, few, many or a class for expanded clones.

NA	NA	TRBJ2-1	TRBV4-3	TGCGCCAGCAGCCAAGGTAGGGGTAGGACTATTCCTCCGGATGAGCAGTTCTTC	CASSQGRGRTIPPDEQFF
TRBD2	NA	TRBJ2-7	TRBV4-1	TGCGCCAGCAGCCAACCAAATAGCGGGAGCTCCTACGAGCAGTACTTC	CASSQPNSGSSYEQYF
NA	NA	TRBJ2-1	TRBV12-5	TGTGCTAGTGGGTCCACGGGATCCCCCTTTGTGGACGTCGATGAGCAGTTCTTC	CASGSTGSPFVDVDEQFF
NA	NA	TRBJ2-7	TRBV4-1	TGCGCCAGCAGCCAAGGTGGGCAGGGGAGCCCCTACGAGCAGTACTTC	CASSQGGQGSPYEQYF
NA	NA	TRBJ1-5	TRBV4-1	TGCGCCAGCAGCCAGGAGGAATATCAGCCCCAGCATTTT	CASSQEEYQPQHF
NA	NA	TRBJ2-7	TRBV19	TGTGCCAGTAGTATTTCGTGGGGAGCGGGTCCCGCTACCTACGAGCAGTACTTC	CASSISWGAGPATYEQYF
NA	NA	TRBJ2-3	TRBV27	TGTGCCAGCATTCCAAGGCGAAGCAGGGACACTACGCAGTATTTT	CASIPRRSRDTTQYF
NA	NA	TRBJ2-5	TRBV4-3	TGCGCCAGCAGCCAAGGTCGGTTCAGCCTACAAGAGACCCAGTACTTC	CASSQGRFSLQETQYF
TRBD1	NA	TRBJ2-7	TRBV5-1	TGCGCCAGCAGCATGGACAGGGCCGTCTACGAGCAGTACTTC	CASSMDRAVYEQYF
TRBD2	NA	TRBJ2-1	TRBV5-1	TGCGCCAGCAGCTGGAACGGGGCGGGAGGGCCGTTGAATGAGCAGTTCTTC	CASSWNGAGGPLNEQFF
TRBD2	NA	TRBJ2-1	TRBV7-8	TGTGCCAGCATCACCGCACCGGGACTAGGGGTCGGCGAGCAGTTCTTC	CASITAPGLGVGEQFF
NA	NA	TRBJ1-1	TRBV9	TGTGCCAGCACCCGGGGGGGGAGAAACACTGAAGCTTTCTTT	CASTRGGRNTEAFF
NA	NA	TRBJ2-6	TRBV11-2	TGTGCCAGCAGCTTAGCGGATGGGGCCAACGTCCTGACTTTC	CASSLADGANVLTF
TRBD2	NA	TRBJ2-3	TRBV6-6	TGTGCCAGCAGCCGGGGGGAGACGCAGTATTTT	CASSRGETQYF
NA	NA	TRBJ2-1	TRBV27	TGTGCCAGCACCTGGGACATTGGGGGCAATGAGCAGTTCTTC	CASTWDIGGNEQFF
NA	NA	TRBJ2-1	TRBV28	TGTGCCAGCAGTATCTCTCGGGGGCATCGTGGTTATGAGCAGTTCTTC	CASSISRGHRGYEQFF
NA	NA	TRBJ1-5	TRBV9	TGTGCCAGCAGCGTAGATCCGGTTGGGAATCAGCCCCAGCATTTT	CASSVDPVGNQPQHF
TRBD1	once	TRBJ2-1	TRBV19	TGTGCCAGTAGTATAGGTGGACAGGGGATCGATGAGCAGTTCTTC	CASSIGGQGIDEQFF
TRBD1	NA	TRBJ2-7	TRBV30	TGTGCCTGGAGTTCCGGACAGGGCTACGAGCAGTACTTC	CAWSSGQGYEQYF
TRBD2	once	TRBJ2-1	TRBV27	TGTGCCAGCAGTTCCCTCGGGACTAGCGGGAGGTTTAATCTGGGTGAGCAGTTCTTC	CASSSLGTSGRFNLGEQFF
TRBD1	NA	TRBJ2-7	TRBV5-8	TGTGCCAGCAGCCAAGACAGGGGTCAGTACGAGCAGTACTTC	CASSQDRGQYEQYF
NA	once	TRBJ2-7	TRBV10-2	TGCGCCACCGGGGCGGAAACCTACGAGCAGTACTTC	CATGAETYEQYF
TRBD1	NA	TRBJ2-7	TRBV7-6	TGTGCCAGCAGCTCCGGGACAGGGGGCTACGAGCAGTACTTC	CASSSGTGGYEQYF
TRBD2	NA	TRBJ2-3	TRBV4-1	TGCGCCAGCAGCTCAAGCCCGGCTAGCGGGAGTTTAGATACGCAGTATTTT	CASSSSPASGSLDTQYF
NA	NA	TRBJ1-5	TRBV23-1	TGCGCCAGCAGTTACCGTGAGGACCGCCGCTATAGCAATCAGCCCCAGCATTTT	CASSYREDRRYSNQPQHF
TRBD1	NA	TRBJ2-7	TRBV27	TGTGCCAGTCGACAGGGTATCGACGAGCAGTACTTC	CASRQGIDEQYF
NA	NA	TRBJ1-5	TRBV7-8	TGTGCCAGCAGCTTAGTGGGGGGTAGCAATCAGCCCCAGCATTTT	CASSLVGGSNQPQHF
TRBD1	NA	TRBJ1-1	TRBV7-9	TGTGCCAGTGACCCGACAGGGGTCACTGAAGCTTTCTTT	CASDPTGVTEAFF
TRBD2	NA	TRBJ2-5	TRBV4-1	TGCGCCAGCAGGGGGCTAGCGGGTGAGACCCAGTACTTC	CASRGLAGETQYF
NA	NA	TRBJ1-1	TRBV29-1	TGCAGCGTTGAAGGGGGGGAAGTCACTGAAGCTTTCTTT	CSVEGGEVTEAFF
TRBD2	NA	TRBJ2-7	TRBV5-8	TGTGCCGGGGGACTAGCGATCAACTCCTACGAGCAGTACTTC	CAGGLAINSYEQYF
NA	once	TRBJ2-1	TRBV29-1	TGCAGCGTCCCCCGCCTGGACCCGGACGACAATGAGCAGTTCTTC	CSVPRLDPDDNEQFF
NA	NA	TRBJ1-1	TRBV28	TGTGCCAGCAGTCTGGGGCGGACTGAAGCTTTCTTT	CASSLGRTEAFF
TRBD1	NA	TRBJ2-2	TRBV4-1	TGCGCCAGCAGCCAAGCGGCCACAGGGGCCCGGGAGCTGTTTTTT	CASSQAATGARELFF
TRBD1	NA	TRBJ1-1	TRBV9	TGTGCCAGTTCCGGACAGGAGAATGAAGCTTTCTTT	CASSGQENEAFF
NA	NA	TRBJ2-7	TRBV7-9	TGTGCCAGCAGCGCGCCACCCGGGACGGTAACCTACGAGCAGTACTTC	CASSAPPGTVTYEQYF
NA	NA	TRBJ2-7	TRBV5-1	TGCGCCAGCAGCTTCGACTACGAGCAGTACTTC	CASSFDYEQYF
NA	NA	TRBJ1-5	TRBV7-9	TGTGCCAGCAGCCCCTCGGGGGTGAGACAGCCCCAGCATTTT	CASSPSGVRQPQHF
TRBD1	NA	TRBJ2-3	TRBV7-6	TGTGCCAGCAGCTCCGGCAGGGGGCTCTGGACAGATACGCAGTATTTT	CASSSGRGLWTDTQYF
NA	NA	TRBJ2-4	TRBV9	TGTGCCAGCAGCTACAGGGTCAAGGACATTCAGTACTTC	CASSYRVKDIQYF
NA	NA	TRBJ2-1	TRBV9	TGTGCCAGCAGCCCCGGGGTTCTCTACAATGAGCAGTTCTTC	CASSPGVLYNEQFF
NA	NA	TRBJ2-7	TRBV7-6	TGTGCCAGCAGCGTAGCGGCTACCTACGAGCAGTACTTC	CASSVAATYEQYF
TRBD1	NA	TRBJ1-1	TRBV11-2	TGTGCCAGCAGCGTTAGCTATTGGGACAGTGAAGCTTTCTTT	CASSVSYWDSEAFF
TRBD1	few	TRBJ2-6	TRBV4-3	TGCGCCAGCAGCCAAGACAGGGGGTTAAGTGGGGCCAACGTCCTGACTTTC	CASSQDRGLSGANVLTF
NA	NA	TRBJ2-1	TRBV5-8	TGTGCCAGCAGCTTTGTAGGGACAATCAACAATGAGCAGTTCTTC	CASSFVGTINNEQFF
TRBD1	NA	TRBJ1-4	TRBV27	TGTGCCAGCAGGTTGGACAGGCGTAATGAAAAACTGTTTTTT	CASRLDRRNEKLFF
NA	few	TRBJ2-5	TRBV7-9	TGTGCCAGCAGCTTCAGAGAGACCCAGTACTTC	CASSFRETQYF